This is a list of T cell receptor beta chains from one sample in a study of blood T cell repertoires in COVID-19. Measured with immunoSEQ multiplex PCR; TCRdb has only the in-frame clones, and not every one. The sample includes about 330,000 clones, about 89% of them seen just once. Input material: PBMCs or T cells enriched from blood (not recorded which). These receptors originate from a woman younger than 45 who had recovered from COVID-19. The CDR3 runs from the conserved cysteine through the conserved F or W. D genes are given only for firm matches. A row's size may be missing; if present it is once, few, many or a size class.

V gene: TRBV28; CDR3 length: 16; D gene: TRBD1; clone size: -; J gene: TRBJ2-2; CDR3 protein: CASGTPGQGAVGELFF; CDR3 DNA: TGTGCCAGCGGGACTCCGGGACAGGGGGCCGTCGGGGAGCTGTTTTTT
V gene: TRBV7-2; CDR3 length: 15; D gene: -; clone size: -; J gene: TRBJ1-1; CDR3 protein: CASSRRDFSNTEAFF; CDR3 DNA: TGTGCCAGCAGCCGCCGGGACTTCTCGAACACTGAAGCTTTCTTT
V gene: TRBV4-3; CDR3 length: 15; D gene: -; clone size: once; J gene: TRBJ1-3; CDR3 protein: CASSQDTASGNTIYF; CDR3 DNA: TGCGCCAGCAGCCAAGATACAGCCTCTGGAAACACCATATATTTT
V gene: TRBV5-4; CDR3 length: 14; D gene: TRBD1; clone size: -; J gene: TRBJ1-6; CDR3 protein: CASSISTGDSPLHF; CDR3 DNA: TGTGCCAGCAGCATCTCGACAGGGGATTCACCCCTCCACTTT
V gene: TRBV28; CDR3 length: 18; D gene: -; clone size: few; J gene: TRBJ1-6; CDR3 protein: CASSLGRWRSSYNSPLHF; CDR3 DNA: TGTGCCAGCAGTTTGGGGCGGTGGCGGAGCTCCTATAATTCACCCCTCCACTTT
V gene: TRBV10-3; CDR3 length: 13; D gene: -; clone size: -; J gene: TRBJ2-7; CDR3 protein: CAIREEIPYEQYF; CDR3 DNA: TGTGCCATCAGGGAGGAGATACCCTACGAGCAGTACTTC
V gene: TRBV28; CDR3 length: 15; D gene: -; clone size: -; J gene: TRBJ2-7; CDR3 protein: CASSSRGLSSYEQYF; CDR3 DNA: TGTGCCAGCAGTTCTAGGGGGTTAAGCTCCTACGAGCAGTACTTC
V gene: TRBV6-5; CDR3 length: 15; D gene: -; clone size: medium-sized; J gene: TRBJ1-3; CDR3 protein: CASSYSRYSGNTIYF; CDR3 DNA: TGTGCCAGCAGTTACAGTAGATACTCTGGAAACACCATATATTTT
V gene: TRBV24-1; CDR3 length: 17; D gene: TRBD1; clone size: -; J gene: TRBJ1-4; CDR3 protein: CATSDSDRGATNEKLFF; CDR3 DNA: TGTGCCACCAGTGATTCCGACAGGGGCGCAACTAATGAAAAACTGTTTTTT
V gene: TRBV28; CDR3 length: 14; D gene: -; clone size: -; J gene: TRBJ1-2; CDR3 protein: CASTSVDRYYGYTF; CDR3 DNA: TGTGCCAGCACCTCGGTCGACAGATACTATGGCTACACCTTC
V gene: TRBV15; CDR3 length: 14; D gene: TRBD2; clone size: -; J gene: TRBJ2-7; CDR3 protein: CATSSGGFSHEQYF; CDR3 DNA: TGTGCCACCTCTAGCGGGGGGTTCAGTCACGAGCAGTACTTC
V gene: TRBV4-1; CDR3 length: 15; D gene: -; clone size: -; J gene: TRBJ2-5; CDR3 protein: CASSQGETTQETQYF; CDR3 DNA: TGCGCCAGCAGCCAAGGTGAGACAACTCAAGAGACCCAGTACTTC
V gene: TRBV18; CDR3 length: 15; D gene: -; clone size: -; J gene: TRBJ1-6; CDR3 protein: CASSPYGGDNSPLHF; CDR3 DNA: TGTGCCAGCTCACCCTATGGGGGGGATAATTCACCCCTCCACTTT
V gene: TRBV24-1; CDR3 length: 15; D gene: TRBD2; clone size: -; J gene: TRBJ2-1; CDR3 protein: CATSDYTGGGNEQFF; CDR3 DNA: TGTGCCACCAGTGATTATACGGGGGGAGGCAATGAGCAGTTCTTC
V gene: TRBV6-2/TRBV6-3; CDR3 length: 18; D gene: -; clone size: -; J gene: TRBJ1-5; CDR3 protein: CASSYVIGRGSPNQPQHF; CDR3 DNA: TGTGCCAGCAGTTACGTTATTGGAAGGGGCTCGCCTAATCAGCCCCAGCATTTT
V gene: TRBV19; CDR3 length: 15; D gene: TRBD1; clone size: once; J gene: TRBJ2-4; CDR3 protein: CASSRQGGGKNIQYF; CDR3 DNA: TGTGCCAGTAGTCGACAGGGGGGCGGCAAAAACATTCAGTACTTC
V gene: TRBV19; CDR3 length: 16; D gene: TRBD1; clone size: -; J gene: TRBJ1-6; CDR3 protein: CASSIATGQGFSPLHF; CDR3 DNA: TGTGCCAGTAGTATAGCAACGGGACAGGGCTTCTCACCCCTCCACTTT
V gene: TRBV2; CDR3 length: 17; D gene: TRBD2; clone size: -; J gene: TRBJ2-1; CDR3 protein: CASRELAGGHSYNEQFF; CDR3 DNA: TGTGCCAGCAGAGAACTAGCGGGGGGGCATAGCTACAATGAGCAGTTCTTC
V gene: TRBV2; CDR3 length: 19; D gene: TRBD2; clone size: -; J gene: TRBJ2-3; CDR3 protein: CASNFEAGGRLSGTDTQYF; CDR3 DNA: TGTGCCAGCAATTTCGAAGCGGGGGGGCGGCTCTCTGGCACAGATACGCAGTATTTT
V gene: TRBV10-2; CDR3 length: 13; D gene: -; clone size: -; J gene: TRBJ2-5; CDR3 protein: CASSVNFQETQYF; CDR3 DNA: TGCGCCAGCAGTGTTAACTTCCAAGAGACCCAGTACTTC
V gene: TRBV6-5; CDR3 length: 14; D gene: -; clone size: once; J gene: TRBJ1-6; CDR3 protein: CASGGAGYNSPLHF; CDR3 DNA: TGTGCCTCCGGGGGTGCGGGCTATAATTCACCCCTCCACTTT
V gene: TRBV5-5; CDR3 length: 13; D gene: TRBD2; clone size: -; J gene: TRBJ2-3; CDR3 protein: CAGSRGSTDTQYF; CDR3 DNA: TGTGCCGGGTCGCGGGGGAGCACAGATACGCAGTATTTT
V gene: TRBV2; CDR3 length: 14; D gene: -; clone size: -; J gene: TRBJ2-7; CDR3 protein: CASKYLTVRDEQYF; CDR3 DNA: TGTGCCAGCAAGTATCTAACAGTCCGCGACGAGCAGTACTTC
V gene: TRBV6-5; CDR3 length: 13; D gene: -; clone size: -; J gene: TRBJ1-2; CDR3 protein: CASANRNYYGYTF; CDR3 DNA: TGTGCCAGCGCCAACAGAAATTACTATGGCTACACCTTC
V gene: TRBV19; CDR3 length: 13; D gene: -; clone size: many; J gene: TRBJ2-7; CDR3 protein: CASSMTAYYEQYF; CDR3 DNA: TGTGCCAGTAGTATGACAGCCTACTACGAGCAGTACTTC
V gene: TRBV19; CDR3 length: 17; D gene: TRBD1; clone size: -; J gene: TRBJ1-1; CDR3 protein: CASSIHPYGQVGTEAFF; CDR3 DNA: TGTGCCAGTAGTATCCACCCATATGGACAGGTAGGCACTGAAGCTTTCTTT
V gene: TRBV2; CDR3 length: 15; D gene: -; clone size: few; J gene: TRBJ1-1; CDR3 protein: CASSRTTGLNTEAFF; CDR3 DNA: TGTGCCAGCAGTAGAACGACAGGTCTGAACACTGAAGCTTTCTTT
V gene: TRBV19; CDR3 length: 14; D gene: TRBD1; clone size: -; J gene: TRBJ1-4; CDR3 protein: CASSLTGAEFQWFF; CDR3 DNA: TGTGCCAGTAGTCTGACAGGGGCGGAATTTCAATGGTTTTTT
V gene: TRBV28; CDR3 length: 16; D gene: -; clone size: -; J gene: TRBJ2-3; CDR3 protein: CASIHRRGRGTDTQYF; CDR3 DNA: TGTGCCAGCATCCACCGTCGGGGTCGGGGCACAGATACGCAGTATTTT
V gene: TRBV7-6; CDR3 length: 13; D gene: TRBD1; clone size: -; J gene: TRBJ2-5; CDR3 protein: CASSTGQLETQYF; CDR3 DNA: TGTGCCAGCAGCACGGGACAGCTAGAGACCCAGTACTTC
V gene: TRBV7-2; CDR3 length: 13; D gene: -; clone size: once; J gene: TRBJ2-7; CDR3 protein: CASSLVSGFEQYF; CDR3 DNA: TGTGCCAGCAGCTTAGTGTCAGGGTTCGAGCAGTACTTC
V gene: TRBV18; CDR3 length: 13; D gene: -; clone size: -; J gene: TRBJ1-6; CDR3 protein: CASSYSDNSPLHF; CDR3 DNA: TGTGCCAGCTCATACTCCGATAATTCACCCCTCCACTTT
V gene: TRBV7-9; CDR3 length: 12; D gene: -; clone size: -; J gene: TRBJ1-1; CDR3 protein: CASRNRDTEAFF; CDR3 DNA: TGTGCCAGCAGGAACCGGGACACTGAAGCTTTCTTT
V gene: TRBV5-4; CDR3 length: 15; D gene: TRBD2; clone size: -; J gene: TRBJ2-1; CDR3 protein: CASSSLAGGFYEQFF; CDR3 DNA: TGTGCCAGCAGCTCGCTAGCGGGGGGTTTTTATGAGCAGTTCTTC
V gene: TRBV28; CDR3 length: 13; D gene: -; clone size: -; J gene: TRBJ1-1; CDR3 protein: CASSRTMNTEAFF; CDR3 DNA: TGTGCCAGCAGTCGTACAATGAACACTGAAGCTTTCTTT
V gene: TRBV2; CDR3 length: 12; D gene: -; clone size: once; J gene: TRBJ1-1; CDR3 protein: CASGVGRTEAFF; CDR3 DNA: TGTGCCAGCGGAGTGGGGCGGACTGAAGCTTTCTTT
V gene: TRBV12-3/TRBV12-4; CDR3 length: 13; D gene: -; clone size: -; J gene: TRBJ1-1; CDR3 protein: CASSSLTGGEAFF; CDR3 DNA: TGTGCCAGCAGTTCCCTGACAGGTGGGGAAGCTTTCTTT
V gene: TRBV29-1; CDR3 length: 14; D gene: -; clone size: -; J gene: TRBJ1-2; CDR3 protein: CSVEDRNRDLGYTF; CDR3 DNA: TGCAGCGTTGAAGATCGGAACAGGGACCTAGGCTACACCTTC
V gene: TRBV9; CDR3 length: 14; D gene: TRBD1; clone size: -; J gene: TRBJ1-2; CDR3 protein: CASSASGGSYGYTF; CDR3 DNA: TGTGCCAGCAGCGCCTCAGGGGGCAGCTATGGCTACACCTTC
V gene: TRBV5-6; CDR3 length: 19; D gene: TRBD2; clone size: once; J gene: TRBJ2-5; CDR3 protein: CASSPPGLAGGPGGETQYF; CDR3 DNA: TGTGCCAGCAGCCCCCCGGGACTAGCGGGGGGGCCAGGTGGGGAGACCCAGTACTTC
V gene: TRBV5-1; CDR3 length: 15; D gene: TRBD2; clone size: once; J gene: TRBJ2-3; CDR3 protein: CASQPGTSGTDTQYF; CDR3 DNA: TGCGCCAGTCAACCGGGGACTAGCGGCACAGATACGCAGTATTTT
V gene: TRBV27; CDR3 length: 16; D gene: TRBD2; clone size: -; J gene: TRBJ2-5; CDR3 protein: CASSWGLASSEKTQYF; CDR3 DNA: TGTGCCAGCAGTTGGGGACTAGCCTCGTCCGAGAAGACCCAGTACTTC
V gene: TRBV6-4; CDR3 length: 14; D gene: TRBD2; clone size: -; J gene: TRBJ2-7; CDR3 protein: CASSSGGPPYEQYF; CDR3 DNA: TGTGCCAGCAGCAGCGGGGGCCCCCCCTACGAGCAGTACTTC
V gene: TRBV5-6; CDR3 length: 15; D gene: -; clone size: -; J gene: TRBJ1-1; CDR3 protein: CASTLNGQFYTEAFF; CDR3 DNA: TGTGCCAGCACCCTTAATGGACAGTTTTACACTGAAGCTTTCTTT
V gene: TRBV5-1; CDR3 length: 17; D gene: TRBD1; clone size: -; J gene: TRBJ2-2; CDR3 protein: CASSPVPGQGGTGELFF; CDR3 DNA: TGCGCCAGCAGCCCCGTTCCGGGACAGGGGGGAACCGGGGAGCTGTTTTTT
V gene: TRBV7-9; CDR3 length: 17; D gene: TRBD1; clone size: -; J gene: TRBJ2-7; CDR3 protein: CASSSLGRQGSTYEQYF; CDR3 DNA: TGTGCCAGCAGCTCTTTGGGGAGACAGGGGAGTACCTACGAGCAGTACTTC
V gene: TRBV4-1; CDR3 length: 14; D gene: -; clone size: -; J gene: TRBJ2-7; CDR3 protein: CASSLQGRGYEQYF; CDR3 DNA: TGCGCCAGCAGCCTACAGGGAAGGGGCTACGAGCAGTACTTC
V gene: TRBV25-1; CDR3 length: 13; D gene: -; clone size: -; J gene: TRBJ1-5; CDR3 protein: CASSDGGNQPQHF; CDR3 DNA: TGTGCCAGCAGTGATGGGGGGAATCAGCCCCAGCATTTT
V gene: TRBV27; CDR3 length: 17; D gene: -; clone size: -; J gene: TRBJ1-6; CDR3 protein: CASSLSTSRGWNSPLHF; CDR3 DNA: TGTGCCAGCAGTTTAAGTACTAGCCGAGGCTGGAATTCACCCCTCCACTTT
V gene: TRBV7-9; CDR3 length: 15; D gene: TRBD2; clone size: -; J gene: TRBJ2-1; CDR3 protein: CASSAPGTRSREQFF; CDR3 DNA: TGTGCCAGCAGCGCCCCCGGGACTAGATCCCGTGAGCAGTTCTTC
V gene: TRBV11-2; CDR3 length: 13; D gene: TRBD2; clone size: -; J gene: TRBJ2-1; CDR3 protein: CASSTWTSGEQFF; CDR3 DNA: TGTGCCAGCAGCACGTGGACTAGCGGGGAGCAGTTCTTC
V gene: TRBV30; CDR3 length: 13; D gene: TRBD1; clone size: -; J gene: TRBJ1-1; CDR3 protein: CAWSTTGYTEAFF; CDR3 DNA: TGTGCCTGGAGTACGACAGGGTATACTGAAGCTTTCTTT
V gene: TRBV6-2/TRBV6-3; CDR3 length: 17; D gene: -; clone size: -; J gene: TRBJ2-2; CDR3 protein: CASSSSDGRINTGELFF; CDR3 DNA: TGTGCCAGCAGTTCCTCAGATGGCAGGATTAACACCGGGGAGCTGTTTTTT
V gene: TRBV27; CDR3 length: 15; D gene: TRBD1; clone size: -; J gene: TRBJ2-7; CDR3 protein: CASSPTGARDYEQYF; CDR3 DNA: TGTGCCAGCAGTCCGACAGGGGCTAGGGACTACGAGCAGTACTTC
V gene: TRBV6-2/TRBV6-3; CDR3 length: 14; D gene: TRBD1; clone size: -; J gene: TRBJ2-7; CDR3 protein: CASSFGTGVYEQYF; CDR3 DNA: TGTGCCAGCAGTTTTGGGACAGGGGTATACGAGCAGTACTTC
V gene: TRBV19; CDR3 length: 14; D gene: -; clone size: -; J gene: TRBJ2-1; CDR3 protein: CASSKGGDYNEQFF; CDR3 DNA: TGTGCCAGTAGTAAGGGGGGGGATTACAATGAGCAGTTCTTC
V gene: TRBV2; CDR3 length: 11; D gene: -; clone size: -; J gene: TRBJ1-2; CDR3 protein: CASSGSRGYTF; CDR3 DNA: TGTGCCAGCAGTGGATCGAGGGGCTACACCTTC
V gene: TRBV7-6; CDR3 length: 17; D gene: TRBD2; clone size: -; J gene: TRBJ2-5; CDR3 protein: CASSHLTETSGGTVEYF; CDR3 DNA: TGTGCCAGCAGCCACCTCACGGAGACTAGCGGGGGGACCGTGGAATACTTC
V gene: TRBV29-1; CDR3 length: 16; D gene: TRBD1; clone size: -; J gene: TRBJ1-1; CDR3 protein: CSVVRDRGFFGTEAFF; CDR3 DNA: TGCAGCGTAGTACGGGACAGGGGTTTTTTCGGCACTGAAGCTTTCTTT